The rows below give T cell receptor beta chains drawn from one sample of a study of shared clonotypes between healthy human individuals. Using immunoSEQ multiplex PCR, the repertoire was profiled, and TCRdb retains in-frame clones only, with some absent. The sample holds 950,000 to 1,200,000 clones, 70% to 80% seen once. Sequenced: memory CD4+ T cells from PBMCs. The receptor source for this set is a man aged 18 to 29 in good health. Some clones in this sample may be carry-over from other donors' samples. CDR3s include the opening cysteine and the closing phenylalanine or tryptophan. Fields, in order: J gene, clone size, V gene, D gene, CDR3 protein, CDR3 DNA. D genes are given only for firm matches. The size entry is marked missing in some rows and otherwise reads once, few, many or a size class.

j_call: TRBJ1-4; clone_size: once; v_call: TRBV5-1; d_call: NA; cdr3_aa: CASSPGPDEKLFF; cdr3_nt: TGCGCCAGCAGCCCAGGACCGGATGAAAAACTGTTTTTT
j_call: TRBJ2-3; clone_size: NA; v_call: TRBV2; d_call: TRBD1; cdr3_aa: CATQRQGADTQYF; cdr3_nt: TGTGCCACCCAACGACAGGGAGCGGATACGCAGTATTTT
j_call: TRBJ1-2; clone_size: once; v_call: TRBV18; d_call: NA; cdr3_aa: CASSPDNLYGYTF; cdr3_nt: TGTGCCAGCTCACCGGACAACCTCTATGGCTACACCTTC
j_call: TRBJ2-3; clone_size: NA; v_call: TRBV7-2; d_call: TRBD2; cdr3_aa: CASSPPGLAVDTQYF; cdr3_nt: TGTGCCAGCAGCCCGCCGGGACTAGCCGTTGATACGCAGTATTTT
j_call: TRBJ2-5; clone_size: NA; v_call: TRBV30; d_call: TRBD1; cdr3_aa: CAWGTGGETQYF; cdr3_nt: TGTGCCTGGGGGACAGGAGGGGAGACCCAGTACTTC
j_call: TRBJ1-1; clone_size: few; v_call: TRBV6-5; d_call: NA; cdr3_aa: CASNQGTEAFF; cdr3_nt: TGTGCCAGCAACCAGGGTACTGAAGCTTTCTTT
j_call: TRBJ1-2; clone_size: NA; v_call: TRBV2; d_call: TRBD1; cdr3_aa: CASSVTGGEGYGYTF; cdr3_nt: TGTGCCAGCAGTGTAACAGGGGGAGAGGGCTATGGCTACACCTTC
j_call: TRBJ2-1; clone_size: NA; v_call: TRBV11-2; d_call: NA; cdr3_aa: CASSRLRGNEQFF; cdr3_nt: TGTGCCAGCAGCCGTCTGAGGGGCAATGAGCAGTTCTTC
j_call: TRBJ2-1; clone_size: NA; v_call: TRBV4-2; d_call: NA; cdr3_aa: CASSPPFRGVEDEQFF; cdr3_nt: TGTGCCAGCAGCCCGCCCTTCCGCGGGGTCGAGGATGAGCAGTTCTTC
j_call: TRBJ2-2; clone_size: NA; v_call: TRBV25-1; d_call: NA; cdr3_aa: CASSDFKPPGELFF; cdr3_nt: TGTGCCAGCAGTGACTTCAAGCCGCCAGGGGAGCTGTTTTTT
j_call: TRBJ2-1; clone_size: NA; v_call: TRBV20-1; d_call: NA; cdr3_aa: CSARSNEQFF; cdr3_nt: TGCAGTGCTAGAAGCAATGAGCAGTTCTTC
j_call: TRBJ2-2; clone_size: NA; v_call: TRBV27; d_call: NA; cdr3_aa: CASGFEGRGTGELFF; cdr3_nt: TGTGCCAGCGGATTCGAGGGCAGAGGCACCGGGGAGCTGTTTTTT
j_call: TRBJ2-1; clone_size: NA; v_call: TRBV27; d_call: NA; cdr3_aa: CASSSMHGEQFF; cdr3_nt: TGTGCCAGCAGCTCCATGCACGGTGAGCAGTTCTTC
j_call: TRBJ1-5; clone_size: many; v_call: TRBV29-1; d_call: NA; cdr3_aa: CSVEDREVCNQPQHF; cdr3_nt: TGCAGCGTTGAAGATCGCGAGGTCTGCAATCAGCCCCAGCATTTT
j_call: TRBJ2-7; clone_size: once; v_call: TRBV18; d_call: TRBD1; cdr3_aa: CASSTGSDSGYEQYF; cdr3_nt: TGTGCCAGCTCGACAGGGTCCGACAGCGGTTACGAGCAGTACTTC
j_call: TRBJ2-3; clone_size: NA; v_call: TRBV6-1; d_call: NA; cdr3_aa: CASRERSTDTQYF; cdr3_nt: TGTGCCAGCAGGGAGCGGAGCACAGATACGCAGTATTTT
j_call: TRBJ1-4; clone_size: NA; v_call: TRBV7-2; d_call: NA; cdr3_aa: CASSPSGESRKLFF; cdr3_nt: TGTGCCAGCAGCCCATCAGGGGAGAGTCGAAAACTGTTTTTT
j_call: TRBJ2-2; clone_size: NA; v_call: TRBV2; d_call: TRBD1; cdr3_aa: CASSVTGGEGGGELFF; cdr3_nt: TGTGCCAGCAGTGTAACAGGGGGCGAGGGTGGCGGGGAGCTGTTTTTT
j_call: TRBJ2-5; clone_size: NA; v_call: TRBV7-3; d_call: TRBD2; cdr3_aa: CASSPSGTQETQYF; cdr3_nt: TGTGCCAGCAGCCCTAGCGGCACTCAAGAGACCCAGTACTTC
j_call: TRBJ1-3; clone_size: few; v_call: TRBV7-8; d_call: NA; cdr3_aa: CASSLRGGASSGNTIYF; cdr3_nt: TGTGCCAGCAGCTTACGTGGAGGGGCCAGTTCTGGAAACACCATATATTTT
j_call: TRBJ2-7; clone_size: few; v_call: TRBV9; d_call: NA; cdr3_aa: CASSAGWRDYEQYF; cdr3_nt: TGTGCCAGCAGCGCCGGTTGGCGGGACTACGAGCAGTACTTC
j_call: TRBJ2-1; clone_size: NA; v_call: TRBV5-1; d_call: NA; cdr3_aa: CASRWQGGYNEQFF; cdr3_nt: TGCGCCAGCAGGTGGCAGGGGGGTTACAATGAGCAGTTCTTC
j_call: TRBJ2-1; clone_size: NA; v_call: TRBV18; d_call: NA; cdr3_aa: CASSPSWDGNNEQFF; cdr3_nt: TGTGCCAGCTCACCATCGTGGGACGGAAACAATGAGCAGTTCTTC
j_call: TRBJ2-7; clone_size: NA; v_call: TRBV28; d_call: TRBD1; cdr3_aa: CASSPGQGYEQYF; cdr3_nt: TGTGCCAGCAGTCCCGGACAGGGTTACGAGCAGTACTTC
j_call: TRBJ2-1; clone_size: NA; v_call: TRBV6-5; d_call: NA; cdr3_aa: CASSYSGVFSYNEQFF; cdr3_nt: TGTGCCAGCAGTTACTCGGGCGTATTCTCCTACAATGAGCAGTTCTTC
j_call: TRBJ2-4; clone_size: NA; v_call: TRBV2; d_call: NA; cdr3_aa: CASRQTVAKNIQYF; cdr3_nt: TGTGCCAGCAGGCAGACCGTAGCCAAAAACATTCAGTACTTC
j_call: TRBJ2-3; clone_size: NA; v_call: TRBV5-1; d_call: TRBD2; cdr3_aa: CASSWGPSGRAVDTQYF; cdr3_nt: TGCGCCAGCAGCTGGGGGCCTAGCGGGAGGGCCGTGGATACGCAGTATTTT
j_call: TRBJ2-4; clone_size: NA; v_call: TRBV5-1; d_call: NA; cdr3_aa: CASSLAPEDIQYF; cdr3_nt: TGCGCCAGCAGCTTGGCTCCGGAGGACATTCAGTACTTC
j_call: TRBJ1-4; clone_size: NA; v_call: TRBV7-9; d_call: NA; cdr3_aa: CASSSGLPTNEKLFF; cdr3_nt: TGTGCCAGCAGCTCGGGGCTACCAACTAATGAAAAACTGTTTTTT
j_call: TRBJ2-7; clone_size: once; v_call: TRBV27; d_call: TRBD2; cdr3_aa: CASNFAAGGRSHEQYF; cdr3_nt: TGTGCCAGCAATTTTGCCGCGGGCGGGAGGTCCCACGAGCAGTACTTC
j_call: TRBJ2-3; clone_size: NA; v_call: TRBV6-5; d_call: NA; cdr3_aa: CASSYYKGPGWTQYF; cdr3_nt: TGTGCCAGCAGTTACTACAAGGGACCCGGTTGGACGCAGTATTTT